The sequence of this T cell receptor beta chain was determined in a study of shared clonotypes between healthy human individuals. This table comes from immunoSEQ multiplex PCR, and its TCRdb copy is limited to in-frame clones, with some not included. The sample holds 2 million to 2.5 million clones, more than 80% seen once. The receptor's source is a man between 18 and 29 years old in good health. Some clones in this sample may be carry-over from other donors' samples. The sequenced sample consisted of naive CD4+ T cells from PBMCs. Subset given: CD45RA+ positively selected.

The CDR3 reads CAISVRGSDTGELFF. CDR3 DNA sequence: TGTGCCATCAGTGTCAGAGGGTCGGACACCGGGGAGCTGTTTTTT. This chain links TRBV10-3 with TRBJ2-2, with D perhaps TRBD2 (5 bases). The CDR3 is 15 residues long. Germline-derived CDR1 and CDR2 are ENHRY and SYGVKD. Trimming pared 4 bases from V and 3 bases from J, leaving 12 bases between.